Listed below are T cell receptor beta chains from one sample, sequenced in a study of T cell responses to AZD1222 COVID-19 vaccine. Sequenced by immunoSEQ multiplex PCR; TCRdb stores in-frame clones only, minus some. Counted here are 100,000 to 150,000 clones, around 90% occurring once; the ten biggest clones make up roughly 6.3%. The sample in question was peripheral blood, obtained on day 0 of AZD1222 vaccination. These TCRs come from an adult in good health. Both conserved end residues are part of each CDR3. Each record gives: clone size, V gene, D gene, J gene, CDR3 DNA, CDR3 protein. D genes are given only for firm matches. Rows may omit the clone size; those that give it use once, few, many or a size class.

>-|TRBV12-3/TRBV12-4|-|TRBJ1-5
TGTGCCACCAGTTATCAGATCAATCAGCCCCAGCATTTT
CATSYQINQPQHF
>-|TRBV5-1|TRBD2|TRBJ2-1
TGCGCCAGCAGAGGCCTAGCGGGGGCTTTCGATGAGCAGTTCTTC
CASRGLAGAFDEQFF
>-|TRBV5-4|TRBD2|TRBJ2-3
TGTGCCAGCAGCTCGTCGACTAGCGGGGGCACAGATACGCAGTATTTT
CASSSSTSGGTDTQYF
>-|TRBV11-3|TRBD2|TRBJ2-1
TGTGCCAGCAGCTCGTCCCCGGCGGGAGGGCAGTTCTTC
CASSSSPAGGQFF
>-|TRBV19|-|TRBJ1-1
TGTGCCAGTATGGGTCAGGACAGAATGAACACTGAAGCTTTCTTT
CASMGQDRMNTEAFF
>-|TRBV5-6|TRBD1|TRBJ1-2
TGTGCCAGCAGCCTAGGGGGCACGCGGGTATACACCTTC
CASSLGGTRVYTF
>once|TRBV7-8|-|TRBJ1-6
TGTGCCAGCAGCCGGGGGGGACTGGGAGAGCCCCTCCACTTT
CASSRGGLGEPLHF
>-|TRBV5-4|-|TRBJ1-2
TGTGCCAGCAGCCCCGGAGCAGTCTATGGCTACACCTTC
CASSPGAVYGYTF
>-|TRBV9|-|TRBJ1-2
TGTGCCAGCAGCGCCCTTCAGGGGTCGGGAGGCTACACCTTC
CASSALQGSGGYTF
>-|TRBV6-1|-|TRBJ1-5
TGTGCCAGCAGTGAAGGTTTGATTCTAAGGAATTTT
CASSEGLILRNF
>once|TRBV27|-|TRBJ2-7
TGTGCCAGCAGTTTGTCCGGAATGGGGTACGAGCAGTACTTC
CASSLSGMGYEQYF
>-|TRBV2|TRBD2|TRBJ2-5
TGTGCCAGCTCCGGGGGTAGCGGGGGTAGGAAGACCCAGTACTTC
CASSGGSGGRKTQYF
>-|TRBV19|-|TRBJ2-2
TGTGCCAGTACGATGGAGGGGAAGTCCGGGGAGCTGTTTTTT
CASTMEGKSGELFF
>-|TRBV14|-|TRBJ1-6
TGTGCCAGCAGCCAAGTTGCAGGGCACCCTAATTCACCCCTCCACTTT
CASSQVAGHPNSPLHF
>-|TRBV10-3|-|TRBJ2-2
TGTGCCATCAGTGATCGGCTTAACACCGGGGAGCTGTTTTTT
CAISDRLNTGELFF
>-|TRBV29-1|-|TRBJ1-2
TGCAGCGTTGGTATTGCCAACTATGGCTACACCTTC
CSVGIANYGYTF
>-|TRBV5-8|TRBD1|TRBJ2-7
TGTGCCAGCAGACAGGGGATGTCGACCTACGAGCAGTACTTC
CASRQGMSTYEQYF
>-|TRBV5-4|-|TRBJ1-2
TGTGCCAGCAGCTTTCTCAGGGAGAGTAACTATGGCTACACCTTC
CASSFLRESNYGYTF
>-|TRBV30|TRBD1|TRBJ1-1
TGTGCCTGGAGTGGGGACAGGGGGAACACTGAAGCTTTCTTT
CAWSGDRGNTEAFF
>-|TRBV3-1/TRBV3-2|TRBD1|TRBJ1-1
TGTGCCAGCAGCCCGGGGAGGGGGCCGACTGAAGCTTTCTTT
CASSPGRGPTEAFF
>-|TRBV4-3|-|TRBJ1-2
TGCGCCAGCAGCCAAGAAGGCTATGGCTACACCTTC
CASSQEGYGYTF
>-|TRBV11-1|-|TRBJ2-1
TGTGCCAGCAGCTTAACAGGTTACAATGAGCAGTTCTTC
CASSLTGYNEQFF
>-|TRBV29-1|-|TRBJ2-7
TGCAGCGCCGGGTCGGGCGCCTACGAGCAGTACTTC
CSAGSGAYEQYF
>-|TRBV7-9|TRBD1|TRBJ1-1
TGTGCCAGCAGTAACCCCCCCGGACAGGGACGGTCGTTTGAAGCTTTCTTT
CASSNPPGQGRSFEAFF
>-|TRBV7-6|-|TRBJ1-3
TGTGCCAGCAGCTTAGGTGGCAGTGCTGGAAACACCATATATTTT
CASSLGGSAGNTIYF
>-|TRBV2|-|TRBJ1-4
TGTGCCAGCACGTGGACTAATGAAAAACTGTTTTTT
CASTWTNEKLFF
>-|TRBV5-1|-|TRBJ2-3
TGCGCCAGCAGCTTAGGGGTAGGGGGCACAGATACGCAGTATTTT
CASSLGVGGTDTQYF
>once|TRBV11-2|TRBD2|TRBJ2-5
TGTGCCAGCAGCTTAGATCTTCTAGCGGGGGGGCCACAAGAGACCCAGTACTTC
CASSLDLLAGGPQETQYF
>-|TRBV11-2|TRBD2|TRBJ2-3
TGTGCCAGCAGCTTTCGACTAGCGGGGGTTACAGATACGCAGTATTTT
CASSFRLAGVTDTQYF
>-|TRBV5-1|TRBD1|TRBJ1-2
TGCGCCAGCAGCGCAAATGCGGGGACAGGGTCGCACTACACCTTC
CASSANAGTGSHYTF
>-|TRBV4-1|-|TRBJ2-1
TGCGCCAGCAGCCAAGGCCGGAATGAGCAGTTCTTC
CASSQGRNEQFF
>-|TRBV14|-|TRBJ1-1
TGTGCCAGCAGCCTAAAAGCGCCAGGAGTTACTGAAGCTTTCTTT
CASSLKAPGVTEAFF
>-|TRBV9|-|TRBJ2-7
TGTGCCAGCAGCGTTCAGGCGGCCTTTCACGAGCAGTACTTC
CASSVQAAFHEQYF
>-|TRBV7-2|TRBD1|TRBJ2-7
TGTGCCAGCAGCGGCCGACAGGGCTTCTACGAGCAGTACTTC
CASSGRQGFYEQYF
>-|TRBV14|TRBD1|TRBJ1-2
TGTGCCAGCAGCCGCCCGGGACAGGCCCACACCTTC
CASSRPGQAHTF
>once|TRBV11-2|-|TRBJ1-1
TGTGCCAGCAGCTTAGATTCCGGAACTGAAGCTTTCTTT
CASSLDSGTEAFF
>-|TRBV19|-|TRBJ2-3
TGTGCCAGTAGTAGGCGGCAGGGTACGCAGTATTTT
CASSRRQGTQYF
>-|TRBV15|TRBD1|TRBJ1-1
TGTGCCACCAGCAGAGAACGCGTCGCGGGACAGGGACCCACTGAAGCTTTCTTT
CATSRERVAGQGPTEAFF
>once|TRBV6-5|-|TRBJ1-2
TGTGCCAGCGTACCGTATGACATCCCTAACTATGGCTACACCTTC
CASVPYDIPNYGYTF
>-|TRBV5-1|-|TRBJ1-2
TGCGCCAGCAGCTCGGACGCTAACTATGGCTACACCTTC
CASSSDANYGYTF
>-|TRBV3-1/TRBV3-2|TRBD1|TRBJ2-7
TGTGCCAGCAGGAGTGACAGGGGCGATACCTACGAGCAGTACTTC
CASRSDRGDTYEQYF
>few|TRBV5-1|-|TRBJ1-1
TGCGCCAGCAGCTCTAAGACACCCAACACTGAAGCTTTCTTT
CASSSKTPNTEAFF
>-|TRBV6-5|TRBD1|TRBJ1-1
TGTGCCAGCAGTTACTTCGTCCAGGGGGCTTACGAAGCTTTCTTT
CASSYFVQGAYEAFF
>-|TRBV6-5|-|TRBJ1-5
TGTGCCAGCAGCCAGGGTTTTCGGAGCAATCAGCCCCAGCATTTT
CASSQGFRSNQPQHF
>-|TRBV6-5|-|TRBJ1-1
TGTGCCAGCGTGCAGGGGCCGAACACTGAAGCTTTCTTT
CASVQGPNTEAFF
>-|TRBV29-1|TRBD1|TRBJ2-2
TGCAGCGTTGCTAGACAGGGGGCGCGTACCGGGGAGCTGTTTTTT
CSVARQGARTGELFF
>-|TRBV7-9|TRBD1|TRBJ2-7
TGTGCCAGCAGCTTGGGACAGGGGAGGTACGAGCAGTACTTC
CASSLGQGRYEQYF
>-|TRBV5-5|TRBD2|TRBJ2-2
TGTGCCAGCAGCTTGTTCCTAGCGGGGGTTTCGAACACCGGGGAGCTGTTTTTT
CASSLFLAGVSNTGELFF
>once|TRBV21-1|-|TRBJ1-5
TGTGCCAGCAGCAAAGAGAGTGGGTCACAGGGGGAAAGACAGCCCCAGCATTTT
CASSKESGSQGERQPQHF
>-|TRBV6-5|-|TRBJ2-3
TGTGCCAGCAGTTTCGGCGGTACGCAGTATTTT
CASSFGGTQYF
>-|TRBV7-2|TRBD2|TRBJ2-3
TGTGCCAGCAGCTTAGCAGCTCGGGGGGGCTCAGATACGCAGTATTTT
CASSLAARGGSDTQYF
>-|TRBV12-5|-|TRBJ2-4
TGTGCTAGTGGTCCCCATAGCAACATTCAGTACTTC
CASGPHSNIQYF
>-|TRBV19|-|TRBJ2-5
TGTGCCAGTACAGGGGACTCACACAGGGAGACCCAGTACTTC
CASTGDSHRETQYF
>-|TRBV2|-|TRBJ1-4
TGTGCCAGCAGTCTGGGGCAGTCTAATGAAAAACTGTTTTTT
CASSLGQSNEKLFF
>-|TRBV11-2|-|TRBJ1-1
TGTGCCAGCAGCCTACGAGGGGGAGGGAACACTGAAGCTTTCTTT
CASSLRGGGNTEAFF
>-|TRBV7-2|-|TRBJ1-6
TGTGCCAGCAGCTTATATGGCGGGGATTCACCCCTCCACTTT
CASSLYGGDSPLHF
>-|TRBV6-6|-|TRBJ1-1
TGTGCCAGCAGGGAATCCGGGGGCTTAGAAGAAGCTTTCTTT
CASRESGGLEEAFF
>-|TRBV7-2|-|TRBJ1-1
TGTGCCAGCAGCTTACTGGCGGGAAAGGGCACTGAAGCTTTCTTT
CASSLLAGKGTEAFF
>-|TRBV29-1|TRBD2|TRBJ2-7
TGCAGCGTCTTAAAATCCGGGACTAGAGCCTACGAGCAGTACTTC
CSVLKSGTRAYEQYF